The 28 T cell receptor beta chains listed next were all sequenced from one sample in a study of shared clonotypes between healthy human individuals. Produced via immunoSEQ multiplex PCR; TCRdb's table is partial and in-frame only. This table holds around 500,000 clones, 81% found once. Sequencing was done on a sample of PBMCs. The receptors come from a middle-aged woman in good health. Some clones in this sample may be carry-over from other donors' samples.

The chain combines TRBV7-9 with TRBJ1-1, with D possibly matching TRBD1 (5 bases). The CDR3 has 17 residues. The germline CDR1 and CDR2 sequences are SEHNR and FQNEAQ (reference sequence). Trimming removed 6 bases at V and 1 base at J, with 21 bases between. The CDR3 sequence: CASRILPGAGSNTEAFF. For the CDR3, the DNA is TGTGCCAGCAGGATTCTACCTGGGGCAGGGTCGAACACTGAAGCTTTCTTT. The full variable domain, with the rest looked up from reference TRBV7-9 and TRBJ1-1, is DTGVSQNPRHKITKRGQNVTFRCDPISEHNRLYWYRQTLGQGPEFLTYFQNEAQLEKSRLLSDRFSAERPKGSFSTLEIQRTEQGDSAMYLCASRILPGAGSNTEAFFGQGTRLTVV.

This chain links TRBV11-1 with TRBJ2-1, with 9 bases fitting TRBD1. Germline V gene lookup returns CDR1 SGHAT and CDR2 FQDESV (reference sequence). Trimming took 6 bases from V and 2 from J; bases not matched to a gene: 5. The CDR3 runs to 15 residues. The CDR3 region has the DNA TGTGCCAGCAGGGTCGGGACAGGGCCCTACAATGAGCAGTTCTTC. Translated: CASRVGTGPYNEQFF. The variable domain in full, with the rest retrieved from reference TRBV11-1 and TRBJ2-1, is EAEVAQSPRYKITEKSQAVAFWCDPISGHATLYWYRQILGQGPELLVQFQDESVVDDSQLPKDRFSAERLKGVDSTLKIQPAELGDSAMYLCASRVGTGPYNEQFFGPGTRLTVL.

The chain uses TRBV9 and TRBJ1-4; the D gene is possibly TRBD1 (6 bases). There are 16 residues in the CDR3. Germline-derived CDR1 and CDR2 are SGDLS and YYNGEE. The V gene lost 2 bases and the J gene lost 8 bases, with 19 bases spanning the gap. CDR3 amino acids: CASSVYATGGSEKLFF. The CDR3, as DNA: TGTGCCAGCAGCGTGTATGCGACAGGCGGCTCAGAAAAACTGTTTTTT.

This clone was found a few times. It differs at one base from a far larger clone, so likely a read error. In DNA, the CDR3 is TGTGCCAGCAGCCGAGAGGGGTCTGGGGCCAACGTCCTGACTTTC. It translates to CASSREGSGANVLTF. This rearrangement joins TRBV4-2 to TRBJ2-6; TRBD1 or TRBD2 may be the D gene (5 bases each). The CDR3 consists of 15 residues. Germline V gene lookup returns CDR1 LGHNA and CDR2 YNFKEQ. Between the trimmed V and J ends, which lost 4 bases and 1 base, there was a span of 8 bases.

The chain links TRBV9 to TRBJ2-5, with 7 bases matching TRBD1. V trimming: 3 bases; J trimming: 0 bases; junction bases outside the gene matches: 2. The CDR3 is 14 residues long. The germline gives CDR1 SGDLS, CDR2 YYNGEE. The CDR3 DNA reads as TGTGCCAGCAGCGCGGGACAGTACCAAGAGACCCAGTACTTC. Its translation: CASSAGQYQETQYF.

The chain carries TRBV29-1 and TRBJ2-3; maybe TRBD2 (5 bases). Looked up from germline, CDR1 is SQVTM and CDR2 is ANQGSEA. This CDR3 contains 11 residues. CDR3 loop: CAGRYTDTQYF. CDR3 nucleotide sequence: TGCGCGGGTCGGTACACAGATACGCAGTATTTT.

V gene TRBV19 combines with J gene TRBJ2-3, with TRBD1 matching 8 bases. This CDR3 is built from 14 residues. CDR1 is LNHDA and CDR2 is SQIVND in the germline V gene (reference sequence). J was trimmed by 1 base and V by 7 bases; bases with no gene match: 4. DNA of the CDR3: TGTGCCAGTACCACGACAGGGGGCACAGATACGCAGTATTTT. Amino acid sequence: CASTTTGGTDTQYF. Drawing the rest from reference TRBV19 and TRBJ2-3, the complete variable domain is DGGITQSPKYLFRKEGQNVTLSCEQNLNHDAMYWYRQDPGQGLRLIYYSQIVNDFQKGDIAEGYSVSREKKESFPLTVTSAQKNPTAFYLCASTTTGGTDTQYFGPGTRLTVL.

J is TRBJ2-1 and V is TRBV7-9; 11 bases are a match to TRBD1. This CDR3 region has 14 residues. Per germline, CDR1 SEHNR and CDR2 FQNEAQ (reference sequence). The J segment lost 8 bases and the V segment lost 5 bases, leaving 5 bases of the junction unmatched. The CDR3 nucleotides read TGTGCCAGCAGCCAAAGGACAGGGGGCGATGAGCAGTTCTTC. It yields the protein CASSQRTGGDEQFF.

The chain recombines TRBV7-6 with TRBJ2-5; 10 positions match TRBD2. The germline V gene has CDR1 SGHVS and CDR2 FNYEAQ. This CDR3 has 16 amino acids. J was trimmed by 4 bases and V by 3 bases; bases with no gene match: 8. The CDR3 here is CASSLSSGSFLETQYF. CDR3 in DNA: TGTGCCAGCAGCTTGTCTAGCGGGAGTTTTCTAGAGACCCAGTACTTC.

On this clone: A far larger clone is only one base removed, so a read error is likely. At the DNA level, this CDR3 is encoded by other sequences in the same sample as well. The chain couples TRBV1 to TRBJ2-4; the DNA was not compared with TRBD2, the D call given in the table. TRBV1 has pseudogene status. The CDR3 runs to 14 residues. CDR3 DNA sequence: TGCACCAGCAGCCCGAGAGGGTTAAAAAACATTCAGTACTTT. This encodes CTSSPRGLKNIQYF.

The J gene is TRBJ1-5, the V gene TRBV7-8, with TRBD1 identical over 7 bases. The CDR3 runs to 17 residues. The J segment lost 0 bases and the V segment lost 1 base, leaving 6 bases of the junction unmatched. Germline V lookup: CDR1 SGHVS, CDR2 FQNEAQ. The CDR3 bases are TGTGCCAGCAGCTTAGTGCGGGGACAGAGTAGCAATCAGCCCCAGCATTTT. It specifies CASSLVRGQSSNQPQHF.

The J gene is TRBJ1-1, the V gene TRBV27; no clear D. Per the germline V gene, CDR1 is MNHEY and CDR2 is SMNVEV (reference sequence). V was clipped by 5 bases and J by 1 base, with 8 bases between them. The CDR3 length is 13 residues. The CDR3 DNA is TGTGCCAGCAGTGTGGTAAGGAACACTGAAGCTTTCTTT. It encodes CASSVVRNTEAFF.

The CDR3 loop is CAISSGDEQYF. Written as DNA, the CDR3 is TGTGCCATCAGCTCAGGGGACGAGCAGTACTTC. This rearrangement joins TRBV10-3 to TRBJ2-7; possible D gene TRBD1, 6 bases. Trimming removed 6 bases at V and 5 bases at J, with 8 bases between. Germline V lookup: CDR1 ENHRY, CDR2 SYGVKD. This CDR3 is built from 11 residues.

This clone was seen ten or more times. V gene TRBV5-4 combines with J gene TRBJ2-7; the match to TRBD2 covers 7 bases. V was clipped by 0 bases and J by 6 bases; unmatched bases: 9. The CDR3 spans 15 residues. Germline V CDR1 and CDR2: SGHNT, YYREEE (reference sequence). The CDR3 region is CASSLARGSIREQYF. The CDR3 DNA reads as TGTGCCAGCAGCTTGGCCCGCGGGAGCATCCGCGAGCAGTACTTC.

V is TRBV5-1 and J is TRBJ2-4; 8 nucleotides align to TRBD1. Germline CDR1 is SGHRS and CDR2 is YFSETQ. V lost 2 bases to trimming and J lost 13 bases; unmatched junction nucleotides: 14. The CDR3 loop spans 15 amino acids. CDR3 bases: TGCGCCAGCAGCTTAGCGGACAGGGCTGGAGTCGAACAGTACTTC. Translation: CASSLADRAGVEQYF.

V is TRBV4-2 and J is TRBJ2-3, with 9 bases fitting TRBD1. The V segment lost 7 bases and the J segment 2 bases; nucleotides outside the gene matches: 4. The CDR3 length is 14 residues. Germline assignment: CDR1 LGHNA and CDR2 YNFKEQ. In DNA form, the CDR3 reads TGTGCCAGCACCTACAGGGGGCCCACAGATACGCAGTATTTT. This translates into CASTYRGPTDTQYF.

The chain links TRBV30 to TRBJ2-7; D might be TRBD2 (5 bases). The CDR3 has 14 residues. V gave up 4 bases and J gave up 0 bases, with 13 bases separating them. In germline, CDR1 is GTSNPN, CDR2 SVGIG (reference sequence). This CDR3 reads CAWTPDYDSYEQYF. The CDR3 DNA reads TGTGCCTGGACCCCCGACTATGACTCCTACGAGCAGTACTTC.

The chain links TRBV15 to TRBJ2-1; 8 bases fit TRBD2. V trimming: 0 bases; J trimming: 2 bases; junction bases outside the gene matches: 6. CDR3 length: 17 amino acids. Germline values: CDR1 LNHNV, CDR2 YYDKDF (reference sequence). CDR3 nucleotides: TGTGCCACCAGCAGAGATCCCCGGGAGGGACCCTACAATGAGCAGTTCTTC. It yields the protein CATSRDPREGPYNEQFF. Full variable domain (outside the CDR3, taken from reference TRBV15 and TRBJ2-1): DAMVIQNPRYQVTQFGKPVTLSCSQTLNHNVMYWYQQKSSQAPKLLFHYYDKDFNNEADTPDNFQSRRPNTSFCFLDIRSPGLGDTAMYLCATSRDPREGPYNEQFFGPGTRLTVL.

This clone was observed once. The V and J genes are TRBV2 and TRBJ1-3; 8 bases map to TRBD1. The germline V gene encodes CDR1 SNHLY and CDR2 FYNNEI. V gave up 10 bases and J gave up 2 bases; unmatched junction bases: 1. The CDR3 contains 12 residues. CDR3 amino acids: CATQGAGNTIYF. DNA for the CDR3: TGTGCCACACAGGGGGCTGGAAACACCATATATTTT.

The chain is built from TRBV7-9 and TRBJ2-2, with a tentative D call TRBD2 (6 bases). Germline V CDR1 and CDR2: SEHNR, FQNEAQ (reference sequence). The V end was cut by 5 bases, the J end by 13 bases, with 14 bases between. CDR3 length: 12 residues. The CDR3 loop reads CASSPAGGRLFF. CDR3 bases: TGTGCCAGCAGCCCAGCGGGCGGGCGGCTGTTTTTT.

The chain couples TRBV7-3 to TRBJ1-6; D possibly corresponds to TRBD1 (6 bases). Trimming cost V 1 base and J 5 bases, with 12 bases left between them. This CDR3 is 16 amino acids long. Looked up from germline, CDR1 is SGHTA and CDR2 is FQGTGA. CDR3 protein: CASSLRGQGNNSPLHF. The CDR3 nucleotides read TGTGCCAGCAGCTTAAGGGGTCAGGGGAATAATTCACCCCTCCACTTT.

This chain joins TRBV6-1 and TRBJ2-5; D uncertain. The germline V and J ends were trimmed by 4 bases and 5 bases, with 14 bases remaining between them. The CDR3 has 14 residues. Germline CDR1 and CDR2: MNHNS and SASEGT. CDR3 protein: CASSASGLLETQYF. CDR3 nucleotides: TGTGCCAGCAGTGCCTCCGGGCTGTTGGAGACCCAGTACTTC.

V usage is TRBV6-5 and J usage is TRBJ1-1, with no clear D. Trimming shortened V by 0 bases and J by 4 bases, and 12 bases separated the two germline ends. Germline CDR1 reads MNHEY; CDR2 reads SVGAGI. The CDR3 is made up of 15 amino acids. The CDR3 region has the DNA TGTGCCAGCAGTTACTCTGGACTCCGAGGCACTGAAGCTTTCTTT. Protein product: CASSYSGLRGTEAFF.

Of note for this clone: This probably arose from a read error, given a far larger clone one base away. CDR3 DNA sequence: TGTGCCAGCAGCACCTACAGGTGGCCTGAAGCTTTCTTT. The encoded protein is CASSTYRWPEAFF. This rearrangement joins TRBV7-9 to TRBJ1-1, with D tentatively TRBD1 (5 bases). This CDR3 has 13 residues. Trimming removed 5 bases at V and 6 bases at J, with 13 bases between. Germline values: CDR1 SEHNR, CDR2 FQNEAQ (reference sequence). Supplemented by reference TRBV7-9 and TRBJ1-1, the full variable domain reads DTGVSQNPRHKITKRGQNVTFRCDPISEHNRLYWYRQTLGQGPEFLTYFQNEAQLEKSRLLSDRFSAERPKGSFSTLEIQRTEQGDSAMYLCASSTYRWPEAFFGQGTRLTVV.

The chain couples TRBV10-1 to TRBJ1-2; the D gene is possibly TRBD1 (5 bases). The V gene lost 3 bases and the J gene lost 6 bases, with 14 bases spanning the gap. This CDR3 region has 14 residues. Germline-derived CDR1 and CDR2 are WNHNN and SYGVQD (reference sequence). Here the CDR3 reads CASSDRGRVHGYTF. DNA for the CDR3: TGCGCCAGCAGTGATAGGGGCAGGGTACATGGCTACACCTTC.

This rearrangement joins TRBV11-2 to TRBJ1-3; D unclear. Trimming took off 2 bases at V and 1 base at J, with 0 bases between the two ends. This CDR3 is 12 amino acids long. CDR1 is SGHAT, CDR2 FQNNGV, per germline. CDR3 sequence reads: CASSLSGNTIYF. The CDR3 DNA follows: TGTGCCAGCAGCTTATCTGGAAACACCATATATTTT.

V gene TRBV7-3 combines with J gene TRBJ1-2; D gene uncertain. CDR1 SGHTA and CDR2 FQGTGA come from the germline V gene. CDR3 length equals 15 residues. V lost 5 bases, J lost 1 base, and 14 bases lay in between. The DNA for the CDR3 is TGTGCCAGCAGCCCCGGACCGTTGGATAACTATGGCTACACCTTC. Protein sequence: CASSPGPLDNYGYTF.

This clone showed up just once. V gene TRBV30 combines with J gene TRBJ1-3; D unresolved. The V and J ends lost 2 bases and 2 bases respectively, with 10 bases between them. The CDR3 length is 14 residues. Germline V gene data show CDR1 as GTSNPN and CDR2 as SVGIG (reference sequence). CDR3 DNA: TGTGCCTGGAGTAGTATTTACCCTGGAAACACCATATATTTT. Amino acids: CAWSSIYPGNTIYF.